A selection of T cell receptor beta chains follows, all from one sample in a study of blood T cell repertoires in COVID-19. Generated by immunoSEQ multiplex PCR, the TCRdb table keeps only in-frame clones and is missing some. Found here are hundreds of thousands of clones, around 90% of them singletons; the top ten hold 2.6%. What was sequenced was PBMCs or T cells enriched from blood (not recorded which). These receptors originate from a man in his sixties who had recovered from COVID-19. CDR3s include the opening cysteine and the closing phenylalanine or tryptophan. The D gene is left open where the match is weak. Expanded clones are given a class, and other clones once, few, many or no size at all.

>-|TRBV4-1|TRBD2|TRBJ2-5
CASSLGGDQETQYF
TGCGCCAGCAGCCTCGGGGGGGACCAAGAGACCCAGTACTTC
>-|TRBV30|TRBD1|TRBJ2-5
CAWNRGQETQYF
TGTGCCTGGAACAGGGGCCAAGAGACCCAGTACTTC
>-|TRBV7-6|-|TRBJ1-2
CASARADRVFEGYTF
TGTGCCAGCGCGAGGGCGGATCGGGTTTTCGAGGGCTACACCTTC
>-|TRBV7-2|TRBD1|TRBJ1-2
CASSLVGTGGGRGYTF
TGTGCCAGCAGCTTAGTGGGGACAGGGGGCGGGCGGGGCTACACCTTC
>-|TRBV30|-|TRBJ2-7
CALQGRDLGEQYF
TGTGCCTTGCAAGGCCGGGACTTGGGGGAGCAGTACTTC
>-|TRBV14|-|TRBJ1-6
CASSSLAGNSPLHF
TGTGCCAGCTCCTCTCTTGCGGGGAATTCACCCCTCCACTTT
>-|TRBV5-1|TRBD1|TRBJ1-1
CASSLGQGRTEAFF
TGCGCCAGCAGCTTGGGACAGGGGAGGACTGAAGCTTTCTTT
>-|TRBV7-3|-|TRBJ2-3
CASSSTGWFRADTQYF
TGTGCCAGCAGCTCTACAGGTTGGTTTAGGGCAGATACGCAGTATTTT
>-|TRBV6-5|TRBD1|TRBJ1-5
CASIPGQGVQPQHF
TGTGCCAGCATTCCGGGACAGGGAGTCCAGCCCCAGCATTTT
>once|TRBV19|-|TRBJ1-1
CASSYQGWGTEAFF
TGTGCCAGTAGTTACCAGGGTTGGGGTACTGAAGCTTTCTTT
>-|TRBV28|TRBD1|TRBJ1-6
CASRVTGYNSPLHF
TGTGCCAGCAGGGTGACAGGGTATAATTCACCCCTCCACTTT
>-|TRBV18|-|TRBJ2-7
CASSPPARAYEQYF
TGTGCCAGCTCACCACCTGCCAGGGCCTACGAGCAGTACTTC
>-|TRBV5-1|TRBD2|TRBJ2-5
CASSWQSSGQETQYF
TGCGCCAGCAGCTGGCAGTCTAGCGGGCAAGAGACCCAGTACTTC
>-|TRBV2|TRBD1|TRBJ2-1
CASSGLQGAHEQFF
TGTGCCAGCAGTGGGTTACAGGGGGCCCATGAGCAGTTCTTC
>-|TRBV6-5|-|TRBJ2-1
CASSYSLGSSYNEQFF
TGTGCCAGCAGTTACTCGCTGGGGAGCTCCTACAATGAGCAGTTCTTC
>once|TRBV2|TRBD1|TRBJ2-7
CASRRGQADYEQYF
TGTGCCAGCAGGCGGGGACAGGCGGACTACGAGCAGTACTTC
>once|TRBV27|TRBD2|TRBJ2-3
CASSLLGLAGDQKDPDTQYF
TGTGCCAGCAGTTTACTCGGACTAGCGGGAGATCAAAAGGATCCAGATACGCAGTATTTT
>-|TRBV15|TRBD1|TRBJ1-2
CATSRETGEFGYTF
TGTGCCACCAGCAGAGAGACAGGGGAATTTGGCTACACCTTC
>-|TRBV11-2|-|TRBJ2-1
CASSLDYYNEQFF
TGTGCCAGCAGCTTAGACTACTACAATGAGCAGTTCTTC
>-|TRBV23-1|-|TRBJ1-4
CARNRNNEKLFF
TGCGCCAGGAACAGGAACAATGAAAAACTGTTTTTT
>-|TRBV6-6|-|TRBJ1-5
CASTVDFNQPQHF
TGTGCCAGCACCGTAGACTTCAATCAGCCCCAGCATTTT
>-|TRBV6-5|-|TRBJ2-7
CASSELSLYEQYF
TGTGCCAGCTCCGAACTAAGTCTATACGAGCAGTACTTC
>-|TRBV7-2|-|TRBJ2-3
CASSSQGGADTQYF
TGTGCCAGCAGCTCCCAGGGTGGCGCAGATACGCAGTATTTT
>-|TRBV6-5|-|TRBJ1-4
CASTSRGKRGEKLFF
TGTGCCAGCACCTCAAGGGGGAAGCGGGGTGAAAAACTGTTTTTT
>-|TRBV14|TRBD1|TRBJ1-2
CASSQKGQAYGYTF
TGTGCCAGCAGCCAAAAAGGACAGGCATATGGCTACACCTTC
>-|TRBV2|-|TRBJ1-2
CASRGADGALSIGYTF
TGTGCCAGCAGGGGTGCGGATGGGGCCCTTAGTATTGGCTACACCTTC
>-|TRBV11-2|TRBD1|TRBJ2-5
CASSLGDRVSQETQYF
TGTGCCAGCAGCTTAGGAGACAGGGTTTCCCAAGAGACCCAGTACTTC
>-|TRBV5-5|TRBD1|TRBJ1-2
CASSGATGINYGYTF
TGTGCCAGCAGCGGGGCGACAGGGATTAACTATGGCTACACCTTC
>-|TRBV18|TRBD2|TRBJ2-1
CASSPGTSSYNEQFF
TGTGCCAGCTCACCAGGGACTAGCTCCTACAATGAGCAGTTCTTC
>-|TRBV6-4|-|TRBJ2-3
CASSDSSGGGADTQYF
TGTGCCAGCAGTGACAGTAGCGGAGGCGGGGCAGATACGCAGTATTTT
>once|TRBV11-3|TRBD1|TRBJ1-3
CASSPDRANSGNTIYF
TGTGCCAGCAGCCCGGACAGGGCCAACTCTGGAAACACCATATATTTT
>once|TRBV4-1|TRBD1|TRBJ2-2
CASSQAGQSIAGGDTGELFF
TGCGCCAGCAGCCAAGCGGGACAGTCGATTGCGGGTGGGGACACCGGGGAGCTGTTTTTT
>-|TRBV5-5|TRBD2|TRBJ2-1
CASSPGRGYNEQFF
TGTGCCAGCAGCCCCGGGAGGGGCTACAATGAGCAGTTCTTC
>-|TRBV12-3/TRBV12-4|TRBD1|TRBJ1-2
CASSPDRVYGYTF
TGTGCCAGCAGCCCGGACAGGGTCTACGGCTACACCTTC
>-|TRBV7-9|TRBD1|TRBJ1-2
CASSLQGALANYGYTF
TGTGCCAGCAGCTTACAGGGGGCCCTAGCTAACTATGGCTACACCTTC
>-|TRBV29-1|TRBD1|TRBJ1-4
CSVNQGAGEKLFF
TGCAGCGTCAATCAGGGGGCTGGGGAAAAACTGTTTTTT
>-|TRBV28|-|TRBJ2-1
CASTRGRNEQFF
TGTGCCAGCACCAGAGGGCGCAATGAGCAGTTCTTC
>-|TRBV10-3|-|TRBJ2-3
CAITQRTDTQYF
TGTGCCATCACTCAGCGGACAGATACGCAGTATTTT
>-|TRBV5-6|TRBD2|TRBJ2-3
CASSWFSGNSGGAGDTQYF
TGTGCCAGCAGCTGGTTCAGCGGGAATAGCGGGGGAGCGGGCGATACGCAGTATTTT
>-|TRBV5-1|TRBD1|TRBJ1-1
CASSPPLTGQAFF
TGCGCCAGCAGCCCCCCACTGACAGGGCAAGCTTTCTTT
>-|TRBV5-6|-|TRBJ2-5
CASSLVQQETQYF
TGTGCCAGCAGCTTGGTCCAGCAAGAGACCCAGTACTTC
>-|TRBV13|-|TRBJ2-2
CASSLGQLTGELFF
TGTGCCAGCAGCTTAGGACAGTTAACCGGGGAGCTGTTTTTT
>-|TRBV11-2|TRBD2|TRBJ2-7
CASSFTILAGLYEQYF
TGTGCCAGCAGCTTCACTATACTAGCGGGCCTTTACGAGCAGTACTTC
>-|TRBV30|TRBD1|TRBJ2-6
CAWSAQGDEASGANVLTF
TGTGCCTGGAGTGCCCAGGGGGACGAGGCCTCTGGGGCCAACGTCCTGACTTTC
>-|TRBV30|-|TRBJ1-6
CAWSVLALSPLHF
TGTGCCTGGAGTGTACTTGCCCTCTCACCCCTCCACTTT
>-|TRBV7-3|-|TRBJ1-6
CASRNESSSSYNSPLHF
TGTGCCAGCAGAAACGAATCCTCGAGCTCCTATAATTCACCCCTCCACTTT
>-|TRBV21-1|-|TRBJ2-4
CASRKVGQRTAKNIQYF
TGTGCCAGCCGAAAGGTCGGACAGAGAACCGCCAAAAACATTCAGTACTTC